The clone carrying this T cell receptor beta chain was found once. These data belong to a study of blood T cell repertoires in COVID-19. Across the study: In each case, the material was cDNA or gDNA derived from T cells, B-cell-depleted T cells, or PBMCs.

The CDR3 extends over 15 amino acids. The germline gives CDR1 SNHLY, CDR2 FYNNEI. V was pared by 5 bases and J by 5 bases, with 5 bases of the junction left unmatched. In the original workflow: How many nucleated cells were present was estimated from reference gene primer amplification. The data were produced by immunoSEQ multiplex PCR, yet TCRdb's version contains in-frame clones alone and is incomplete. Clone size and V and J calls were adopted from that table, with D and trimming inferred from the DNA. The sample holds about 300,000 clones, approximately 85% seen once. Participants had their cohort set by participant-reported clinical history. What the recovered Cohort 3 donors had was two negative PCRs, clearance, or symptom resolution.

The sequenced material came from PBMCs or T cells enriched from blood (not recorded which). The chain joins TRBV2 to TRBJ2-5; 13 bases map to TRBD2. The sequence derives from a man younger than 40 who had recovered from COVID-19. Here the CDR3 DNA reads TGTGCCAGCAGTCTACTAGCGGGGGGGCTCGAGACCCAGTACTTC. Residues: CASSLLAGGLETQYF.